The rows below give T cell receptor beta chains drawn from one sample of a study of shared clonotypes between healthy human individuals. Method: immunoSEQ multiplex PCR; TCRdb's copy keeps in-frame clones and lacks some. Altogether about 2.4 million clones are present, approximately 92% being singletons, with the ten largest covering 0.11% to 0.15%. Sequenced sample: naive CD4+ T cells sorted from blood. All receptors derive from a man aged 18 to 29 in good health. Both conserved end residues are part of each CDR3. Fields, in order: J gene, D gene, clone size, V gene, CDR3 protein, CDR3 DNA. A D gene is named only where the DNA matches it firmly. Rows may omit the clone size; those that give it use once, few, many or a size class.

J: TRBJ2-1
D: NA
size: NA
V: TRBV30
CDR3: CAWSVRTIANRIHNEQFF
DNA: TGTGCCTGGAGTGTGAGGACGATAGCGAATCGAATTCACAATGAGCAGTTCTTC

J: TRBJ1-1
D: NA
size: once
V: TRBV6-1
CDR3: CASSEANRGRAEAFF
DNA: TGTGCCAGCAGTGAAGCAAATCGGGGCAGGGCTGAAGCTTTCTTT

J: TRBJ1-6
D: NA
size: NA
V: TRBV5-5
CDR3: CASSLFQGNSPLHF
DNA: TGTGCCAGCAGCTTGTTCCAGGGGAATTCACCCCTCCACTTT

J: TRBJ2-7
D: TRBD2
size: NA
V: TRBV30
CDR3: CAWSLGLAVYEQYF
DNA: TGTGCCTGGAGTCTGGGACTAGCGGTATACGAGCAGTACTTC

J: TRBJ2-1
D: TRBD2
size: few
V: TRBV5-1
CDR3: CASSREGLAGTEQFF
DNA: TGCGCCAGCAGCCGGGAGGGACTAGCGGGAACTGAGCAGTTCTTC

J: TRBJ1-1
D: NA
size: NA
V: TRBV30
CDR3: CAWTPGGKSEAFF
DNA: TGTGCCTGGACCCCGGGGGGGAAGTCTGAAGCTTTCTTT

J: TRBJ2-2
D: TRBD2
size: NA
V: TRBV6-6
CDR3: CAGSVAGVRNTGELFF
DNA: TGTGCCGGCTCGGTAGCGGGAGTCAGGAACACCGGGGAGCTGTTTTTT

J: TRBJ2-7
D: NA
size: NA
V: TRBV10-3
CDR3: CAISDGLEQYF
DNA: TGTGCCATCAGTGACGGCCTGGAGCAGTACTTC

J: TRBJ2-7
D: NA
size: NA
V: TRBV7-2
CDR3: CASSPRVSEISEQYF
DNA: TGTGCCAGCAGCCCACGAGTTAGCGAAATCTCCGAGCAGTACTTC

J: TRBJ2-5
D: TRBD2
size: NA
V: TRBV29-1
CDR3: CSPVGTSGTTQETQYF
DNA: TGCAGCCCCGTAGGGACTAGCGGGACGACCCAAGAGACCCAGTACTTC

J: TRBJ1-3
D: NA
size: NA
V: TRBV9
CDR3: CASSVAQRLSGNTIYF
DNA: TGTGCCAGCAGCGTAGCACAGAGACTCTCTGGAAACACCATATATTTT

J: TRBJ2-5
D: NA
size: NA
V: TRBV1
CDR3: CTSRKGLAGEETQYF
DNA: TGCACCAGCCGAAAGGGACTAGCGGGAGAAGAGACCCAGTACTTC

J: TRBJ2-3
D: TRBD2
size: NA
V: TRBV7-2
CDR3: CASSSRLAGGPTDTQYF
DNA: TGTGCCAGCAGCTCCCGACTAGCGGGAGGGCCGACAGATACGCAGTATTTT

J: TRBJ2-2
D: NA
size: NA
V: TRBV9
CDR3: CASSVGASPNTGELFF
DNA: TGTGCCAGCAGCGTGGGAGCGAGTCCGAACACCGGGGAGCTGTTTTTT

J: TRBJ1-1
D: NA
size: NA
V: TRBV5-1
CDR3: CASSPREWSTEAFF
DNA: TGCGCCAGCAGCCCCCGGGAATGGAGCACTGAAGCTTTCTTT

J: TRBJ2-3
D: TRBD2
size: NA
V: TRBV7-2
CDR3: CASSRGGTDTQYF
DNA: TGTGCCAGCAGTCGGGGGGGAACAGATACGCAGTATTTT

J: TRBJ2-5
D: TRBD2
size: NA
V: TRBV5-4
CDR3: CASSPGTSGSDETQYF
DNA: TGTGCCAGCAGCCCAGGGACTAGCGGGAGTGATGAGACCCAGTACTTC

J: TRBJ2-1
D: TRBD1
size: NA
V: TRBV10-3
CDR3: CAISGDRVSYNEQFF
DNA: TGTGCCATCAGTGGGGACAGGGTCTCCTACAATGAGCAGTTCTTC

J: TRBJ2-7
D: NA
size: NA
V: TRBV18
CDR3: CASSLGNSYEQYF
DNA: TGTGCCAGCTCCCTAGGAAACTCCTACGAGCAGTACTTC

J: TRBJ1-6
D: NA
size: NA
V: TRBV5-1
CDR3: CASSLRGYDSPLHF
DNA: TGCGCCAGCAGCTTGAGGGGGTACGATTCACCCCTCCACTTT

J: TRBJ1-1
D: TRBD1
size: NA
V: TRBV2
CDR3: CASRSRQGASTEAFF
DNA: TGTGCCAGCAGGAGCAGACAGGGGGCGAGCACTGAAGCTTTCTTT

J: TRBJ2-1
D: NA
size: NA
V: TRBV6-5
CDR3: CASTQYNEQFF
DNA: TGTGCCAGCACCCAATACAATGAGCAGTTCTTC

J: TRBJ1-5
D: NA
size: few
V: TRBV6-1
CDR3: CASADQPGAQHF
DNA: TGTGCCAGCGCCGACCAGCCAGGGGCCCAGCATTTT

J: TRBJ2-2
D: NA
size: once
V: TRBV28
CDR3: CASSYPKWGANTGELFF
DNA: TGTGCCAGCAGCTACCCTAAATGGGGGGCGAACACCGGGGAGCTGTTTTTT